This entry concerns a single T cell receptor (beta chain). Its antigen is currently unknown. Generated by immunoSEQ multiplex PCR, the TCRdb table keeps only in-frame clones and is missing some. This sample carries about 2 million clones, roughly 95% of them seen once, and the ten largest clones take approximately 0.13%. The data originate from a study of shared clonotypes between healthy human individuals. The study's findings and limits: Larger richness was generally estimated for naive than memory subsets.

V dropped 7 bases and J dropped 1 base, with 12 bases sitting between them. Looked up from germline, CDR1 is GTSNPN and CDR2 is SVGIG (reference sequence). This CDR3 is 13 amino acids long. Sequenced input: naive CD4+ T cells sorted from blood. This sample's subset: CD45RA+ positively selected. The J gene is TRBJ2-3, the V gene TRBV30; TRBD2 is a possible D gene (5 bases). The origin of this receptor is a man aged 18 to 29 in good health. CDR3 coding DNA: TGTGCCTCGACCCGGGGTCGCACAGATACGCAGTATTTT. It is translated as CASTRGRTDTQYF.